Below are 10 T cell receptor beta chains sequenced from a single sample in a study of T-cell memory formation after mild COVID-19. MiXCR was run by TCRdb on the 5' RACE reads, yielding one entry per CDR3 protein. The sample carries about 430,000 distinct CDR3 sequences, around 24% recorded once. Input material: PBMCs or a T cell subset sorted from them (not recorded which). These receptors were collected from an adult woman who had mild COVID-19 (a few samples of this study predate the infection). Cell type and time point are not known.

The rearrangement links TRBV5-1 to TRBJ2-3; no clear D. The CDR3 runs 16 residues. Germline loops: CDR1 SGHRS, CDR2 YFSETQ. With 3 bases removed from V and 1 base from J, the gap between germline ends came to 15 bases. The CDR3 region is CASSSAGSVGTDTQYF. The CDR3 bases are TGCGCCAGCAGCTCGGCAGGCTCAGTTGGCACAGATACGCAGTATTTT.

In this sample, this clonotype turned up a few times. The chain uses TRBV13 and TRBJ2-7, with D perhaps matching TRBD1 or TRBD2 (6 bases each). The germline CDR1 and CDR2 sequences are PRHDT and FYEKMQ (reference sequence). This CDR3 comprises 15 residues. Trimming stripped 0 bases from V and 6 bases from J, with 15 bases between. CDR3 sequence reads: CASSLGGGAVREQYF. The CDR3 coding sequence is TGTGCCAGCAGCTTAGGGGGGGGCGCCGTGCGCGAGCAGTACTTC.

This clonotype has more than one count but fewer than ten. The CDR3 DNA is TGTGCCAGCAGCCCGCGGAGGGGGAGTGGGGCCCAGTACTTC. It encodes CASSPRRGSGAQYF. This chain links TRBV3-1 with TRBJ2-5; D assignment may be TRBD1 or TRBD2 (6 bases each). The V gene lost 4 bases and the J gene lost 9 bases, with 18 bases spanning the gap. Germline V gene lookup returns CDR1 LGHDT and CDR2 YNNKEL (reference sequence). The CDR3 length is 14 residues.

The chain is built from TRBV30 and TRBJ2-3; the match to TRBD2 covers 13 bases. From germline, CDR1 is GTSNPN and CDR2 SVGIG (reference sequence). J was trimmed by 4 bases and V by 1 base; bases with no gene match: 5. CDR3 length: 16 amino acids. CDR3 nucleotide sequence: TGTGCCTGGAGTGCCGGGACTAGCGGGGTTGCAGATACGCAGTATTTT. It is translated as CAWSAGTSGVADTQYF.

A remark on this clonotype: Because the CDR3's place on the DNA is in doubt, the DNA is left out and the CDR3 is given as listed by TCRdb. The chain carries TRBV6-2 or TRBV6-3 and TRBJ2-7; the D segment call TRBD1 is taken from the table without a DNA check. The CDR3 contains 15 residues when both ends are counted. Per germline, CDR1 MNHEY and CDR2 SVGEGT. This CDR3 reads CATVLRDSYSYEQYF.

V gene TRBV7-9 combines with J gene TRBJ2-5; a possible D gene is TRBD1 (5 bases). CDR1 is SEHNR, CDR2 FQNEAQ, per germline (reference sequence). The CDR3 is 14 amino acids. Trimming removed 2 bases from V and 4 bases from J, with 11 bases in between. The CDR3 DNA reads TGTGCCAGCAGCTTAACTCAGGGTCTAGAGACCCAGTACTTC. Protein product: CASSLTQGLETQYF.

This clonotype was observed a few times. V gene TRBV5-1 combines with J gene TRBJ2-3, with D hard to call. The V and J ends lost 0 bases and 6 bases respectively, with 17 bases between them. From germline, CDR1 is SGHRS and CDR2 YFSETQ. There are 16 residues in the CDR3. CDR3: CASSLGVTPVRDTQYF. The CDR3 DNA is TGCGCCAGCAGCTTGGGGGTCACACCAGTTAGGGATACGCAGTATTTT.

This clonotype occurred a few times. This rearrangement joins TRBV7-9 to TRBJ2-3; D is uncertain. V was cut by 7 bases and J by 3 bases, with 17 bases left in between. CDR1 SEHNR and CDR2 FQNEAQ come from the germline V gene (reference sequence). The CDR3 covers 15 residues. CDR3 loop: CASKPAVRYTDTQYF. The CDR3 DNA reads as TGTGCCAGCAAACCCGCGGTGAGATATACAGATACGCAGTATTTT.

This chain joins TRBV7-2 and TRBJ2-5; TRBD2 agrees at 12 bases. The CDR3 contains 18 residues. From germline, CDR1 is SGHTA and CDR2 FQGNSA. Trimming at V came to 5 bases and at J to 1 base, leaving 11 bases not matched to a gene. The CDR3 loop reads CASSTPGLAGSVQETQYF. DNA for the CDR3: TGTGCCAGCAGCACACCGGGACTAGCGGGTAGCGTCCAAGAGACCCAGTACTTC.

The rearrangement joins TRBV10-3 to TRBJ1-2; D is possibly TRBD1 (5 bases). CDR1 is ENHRY and CDR2 is SYGVKD in the germline V gene. CDR3 length: 16 residues. V lost 4 bases to trimming and J lost 8 bases, with 23 bases between them. CDR3 sequence reads: CAISAPPGGTQGGYTF. DNA for the CDR3: TGTGCCATCAGTGCCCCCCCCGGGGGTACCCAGGGAGGCTACACCTTC.